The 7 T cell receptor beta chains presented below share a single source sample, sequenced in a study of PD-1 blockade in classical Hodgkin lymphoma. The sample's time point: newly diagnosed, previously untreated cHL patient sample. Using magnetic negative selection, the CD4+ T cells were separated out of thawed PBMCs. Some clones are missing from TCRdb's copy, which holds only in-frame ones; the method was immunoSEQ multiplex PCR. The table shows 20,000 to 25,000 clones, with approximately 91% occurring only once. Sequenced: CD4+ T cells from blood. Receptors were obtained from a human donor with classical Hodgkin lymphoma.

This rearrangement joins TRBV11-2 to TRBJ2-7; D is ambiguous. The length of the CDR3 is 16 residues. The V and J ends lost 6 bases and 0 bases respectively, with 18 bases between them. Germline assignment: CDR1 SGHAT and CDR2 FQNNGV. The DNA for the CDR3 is TGTGCCAGCAGTCCTAGGGCATCTCGGGTCTCCTACGAGCAGTACTTC. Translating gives CASSPRASRVSYEQYF.

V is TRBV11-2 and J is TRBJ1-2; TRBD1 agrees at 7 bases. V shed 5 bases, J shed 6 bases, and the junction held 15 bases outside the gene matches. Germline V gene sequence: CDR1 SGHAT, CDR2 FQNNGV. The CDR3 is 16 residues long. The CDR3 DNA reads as TGTGCCAGCAGCGCACCAGGGGGGGGACCCCGGAATGGCTACACCTTC. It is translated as CASSAPGGGPRNGYTF.

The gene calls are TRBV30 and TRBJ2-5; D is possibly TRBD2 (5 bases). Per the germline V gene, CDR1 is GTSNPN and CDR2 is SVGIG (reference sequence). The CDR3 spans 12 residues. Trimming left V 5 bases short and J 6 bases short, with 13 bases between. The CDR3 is CAWGLAVKTQYF. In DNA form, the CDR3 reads TGTGCCTGGGGGCTAGCTGTAAAGACCCAGTACTTC.

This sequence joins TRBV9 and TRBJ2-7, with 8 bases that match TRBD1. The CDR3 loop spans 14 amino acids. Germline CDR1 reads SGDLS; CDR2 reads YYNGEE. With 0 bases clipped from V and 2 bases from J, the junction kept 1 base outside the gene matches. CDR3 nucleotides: TGTGCCAGCAGCGTAGGGACAGGGCCCTACGAGCAGTACTTC. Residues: CASSVGTGPYEQYF.

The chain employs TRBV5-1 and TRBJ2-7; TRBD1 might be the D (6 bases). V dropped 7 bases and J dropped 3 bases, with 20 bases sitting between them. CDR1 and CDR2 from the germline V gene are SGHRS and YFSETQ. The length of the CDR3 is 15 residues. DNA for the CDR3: TGCGCCAGCTATATCGCCCCAGGGGCGATCTACGAGCAGTACTTC. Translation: CASYIAPGAIYEQYF.

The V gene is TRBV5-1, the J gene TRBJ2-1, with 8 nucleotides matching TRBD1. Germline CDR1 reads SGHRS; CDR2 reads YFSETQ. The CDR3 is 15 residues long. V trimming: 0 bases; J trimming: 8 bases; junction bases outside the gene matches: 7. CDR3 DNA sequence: TGCGCCAGCAGCTTGGGTACGGACAGGGCGGATGAGCAGTTCTTC. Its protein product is CASSLGTDRADEQFF.

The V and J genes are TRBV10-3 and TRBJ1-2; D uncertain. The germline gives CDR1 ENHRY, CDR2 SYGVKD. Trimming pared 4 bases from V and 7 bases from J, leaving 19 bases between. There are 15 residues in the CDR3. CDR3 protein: CAISGDLLLTGGYTF. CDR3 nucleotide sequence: TGTGCCATCAGTGGCGACCTCCTATTGACTGGTGGCTACACCTTC.